The 15 T cell receptor beta chains given below trace back to one sample, sequenced in a study of blood T cells in healthy people across ages. A second about 7 to 11 cycle PCR used barcoded and J-beta primers. Each CDR3 protein gets one entry after TCRdb re-called the 5' RACE reads with MiXCR. The sample lists about 690,000 distinct CDR3 sequences; roughly two fifths were seen once. The specimen was blood. All receptors derive from an elderly man in good health.

This clonotype was recorded a few times. The chain combines TRBV20-1 with TRBJ2-6; D might be TRBD2 (6 bases). CDR3 length equals 16 residues. Trimming left V 5 bases short and J 2 bases short, with 16 bases between. Germline V CDR1 and CDR2: DFQATT, SNEGSKA (reference sequence). As DNA, the CDR3 is TGCAGTGCTGACCAGGGCGGGGTCGCTGGGGCCAACGTCCTGACTTTC. Amino acid sequence: CSADQGGVAGANVLTF.

The chain joins TRBV7-2 to TRBJ2-1, with 12 bases fitting TRBD1. V lost 5 bases, J lost 8 bases, and 10 bases stayed unmatched. From germline, CDR1 is SGHTA and CDR2 FQGNSA. The CDR3 is 16 residues long. The CDR3 nucleotides read TGTGCCAGCAGCCGTAGGGGACAGGGGGCGTCGTATGAGCAGTTCTTC. Protein: CASSRRGQGASYEQFF. Full variable domain (rest looked up from reference TRBV7-2 and TRBJ2-1): GAGVSQSPSNKVTEKGKDVELRCDPISGHTALYWYRQSLGQGLEFLIYFQGNSAPDKSGLPSDRFSAERTGGSVSTLTIQRTQQEDSAVYLCASSRRGQGASYEQFFGPGTRLTVL.

Of note for this clonotype: A much larger clone differs by one base, so this may be a read error. This chain joins TRBV3-1 and TRBJ2-5; D is uncertain. The germline CDR1 and CDR2 sequences are LGHDT and YNNKEL (reference sequence). This CDR3 has 15 residues. CDR3 protein: CAGSLPSHSQETQYF. CDR3 sequence (DNA): TGTGCCGGCAGCCTACCGAGCCATTCCCAAGAGACCCAGTACTTC.

This clonotype appeared a few times. The rearrangement links TRBV4-2 to TRBJ2-1; D possibly corresponds to TRBD2 (6 bases). Per the germline V gene, CDR1 is LGHNA and CDR2 is YNFKEQ. The CDR3 consists of 15 residues. The V gene lost 4 bases and the J gene lost 6 bases, with 16 bases spanning the gap. This chain's CDR3 is CASSPWRAGGNEQFF. CDR3 DNA sequence: TGTGCCAGCAGCCCGTGGAGGGCGGGTGGCAATGAGCAGTTCTTC.

The genes are TRBV12-3 or TRBV12-4 and TRBJ2-1, with a weak D call TRBD1 (6 bases). The CDR3 consists of 19 residues. The V and J ends lost 0 bases and 2 bases respectively, with 20 bases between them. The CDR3 DNA is TGTGCCAGCAGTTTAGCAGAACCTTACAGGGTAGTGACCTACAATGAGCAGTTCTTC. Translation: CASSLAEPYRVVTYNEQFF.

This chain joins TRBV7-2 and TRBJ2-7; D could derive from TRBD1 or TRBD2 (5 bases each). Germline V gene sequence: CDR1 SGHTA, CDR2 FQGNSA. Trimming left V 3 bases short and J 7 bases short, with 19 bases between. The CDR3 sequence is 15 residues long. CDR3 amino acids: CASSFRGPWGMEQYF. In nucleotides, the CDR3 is TGTGCCAGCAGCTTCCGCGGCCCGTGGGGGATGGAGCAGTACTTC.

This chain uses TRBV6-5 with TRBJ1-4, with 10 bases fitting TRBD1. CDR3 length: 17 residues. CDR1 and CDR2 (germline): MNHEY, SVGAGI. V lost 0 bases to trimming and J lost 5 bases; unmatched junction nucleotides: 6. The DNA of the CDR3 is TGTGCCAGCAGTTACTCCACGGGACAGGGGAGGAATGAAAAACTGTTTTTT. Residues: CASSYSTGQGRNEKLFF.

CDR3 sequence: CASNAGTSKGNEQFF. CDR3 DNA: TGTGCCAGCAATGCCGGGACTAGTAAGGGCAATGAGCAGTTCTTC. The V gene is TRBV12-3 or TRBV12-4, the J gene TRBJ2-1, with 8 nucleotides matching TRBD2. The CDR3 contains 15 residues. V shed 7 bases, J shed 6 bases, and the junction held 11 bases outside the gene matches.

This clonotype has just a few counts. In DNA form, the CDR3 reads TGCGCCAGCAGCCCGAGGCTAGCGGGAGTGCGCCAAGAGACCCAGTACTTC. Amino acid sequence: CASSPRLAGVRQETQYF. The rearrangement uses TRBV5-1 and TRBJ2-5; 10 bases align to TRBD2. The V gene end was trimmed by 4 bases and the J gene end by 1 base; junction bases not matched to a gene: 10. The CDR3 length is 17 residues. In germline, CDR1 is SGHRS, CDR2 YFSETQ.

The chain employs TRBV27 and TRBJ2-7, with 7 bases identical to TRBD1. In germline, CDR1 is MNHEY, CDR2 SMNVEV (reference sequence). J was trimmed by 4 bases and V by 4 bases; bases with no gene match: 13. The CDR3 length is 16 residues. The CDR3 DNA is TGTGCCAGCAGTTCTTTAACCGGGACAGAACATTACGAGCAGTACTTC. Translated: CASSSLTGTEHYEQYF.

This clonotype has just a few counts. The chain links TRBV7-9 to TRBJ2-7, with 10 bases aligning to TRBD1. V shed 5 bases, J shed 6 bases, and the junction held 13 bases outside the gene matches. The CDR3 has 16 amino acids. Germline V gives CDR1 SEHNR, CDR2 FQNEAQ (reference sequence). The CDR3 protein is CASSPLFGTGAGEQYF. Written as DNA, the CDR3 is TGTGCCAGCAGCCCACTTTTTGGGACAGGGGCCGGCGAGCAGTACTTC.

This clonotype was observed a handful of times. The chain recombines TRBV11-2 with TRBJ1-2, with a tentative D call TRBD1 (6 bases). Trimming shortened V by 6 bases and J by 13 bases, and 21 bases separated the two germline ends. The CDR3 runs to 13 residues. Looked up from germline, CDR1 is SGHAT and CDR2 is FQNNGV. The CDR3 spells CASSLQGALVGTF. The CDR3 DNA sequence: TGTGCCAGCAGTCTACAGGGTGCTTTAGTCGGCACCTTC.

The CDR3 nucleotides are TGTGCCAGCAGCCAGGCTTCGCGGGGGAAGACCCAGTACTTC. Amino acid sequence: CASSQASRGKTQYF. The gene calls are TRBV3-1 and TRBJ2-7; 7 nucleotides agree with TRBD2. The DNA matches TRBJ2-5 better at its end, which makes the J call doubtful. The CDR3 is 14 residues long. In germline, CDR1 is LGHDT, CDR2 YNNKEL (reference sequence).

This clonotype was picked up a small number of times. The V gene is TRBV28, the J gene TRBJ2-7; 8 bases fit TRBD1. Trimming cost V 2 bases and J 2 bases; bases outside gene matches: 5. The CDR3 extends over 15 amino acids. Germline V gives CDR1 MDHEN, CDR2 SYDVKM. The CDR3 spells CASSLRTGQAYEQYF. Here the CDR3 DNA reads TGTGCCAGCAGTTTACGGACAGGGCAAGCCTACGAGCAGTACTTC.

This clonotype was seen a handful of times. The chain recombines TRBV7-8 with TRBJ2-5; tentatively, D is TRBD2 (5 bases). The CDR3 is made up of 14 amino acids. Trimming cost V 8 bases and J 7 bases, with 20 bases left between them. Germline CDR1 reads SGHVS; CDR2 reads FQNEAQ. The CDR3 sequence is CASDQAAGLGTQYF. The CDR3, as DNA: TGTGCCAGCGACCAAGCGGCCGGGCTTGGGACCCAGTACTTC. The whole variable domain, remainder taken from reference TRBV7-8 and TRBJ2-5, is GAGVSQSPRYKVAKRGQDVALRCDPISGHVSLFWYQQALGQGPEFLTYFQNEAQLDKSGLPSDRFFAERPEGSVSTLKIQRTQQEDSAVYLCASDQAAGLGTQYFGPGTRLLVL.